This T cell receptor (beta chain) was sequenced in a study of blood T cell repertoires in COVID-19. Study overall: COVID-19 samples from acute and convalescent phases originated in the United States, Italy and Spain. Nucleic acid was either cDNA or gDNA, and it came from T cells, B-cell-depleted T cells, or PBMCs.

As originally analysed: Amplification of reference gene primers was used by the study to estimate nucleated cell counts. Sequenced by immunoSEQ multiplex PCR; TCRdb stores in-frame clones only, minus some. The DNA was the basis for D and trimming; V, J and clone size are from that table. The sample records around 290,000 clones, 88% being singletons. Between the trimmed V and J ends, which lost 4 bases and 5 bases, there was a span of 22 bases. Germline CDR1 reads SGHNT; CDR2 reads YYREEE (reference sequence). The CDR3 is made up of 16 amino acids. The genes are TRBV5-4 and TRBJ2-7; a weak D match, TRBD1 (5 bases). The TCR was taken from a woman aged 55-69 years in a cohort exposed to, infected with or recovered from COVID-19 (not recorded which). Sequencing was performed on PBMCs or T cells enriched from blood (not recorded which). This CDR3 is CASSHLLLQGFDEQYF. The CDR3 DNA sequence: TGTGCCAGCAGCCACCTATTGCTCCAGGGATTCGACGAGCAGTACTTC.